The following is a TCR beta chain sequence with its context. Its antigen is undetermined. At least 5.5 micrograms of total RNA were extracted per sample. This entry is derived from a study of blood T cells in healthy people across ages. In the study overall: Template switching picked up about one barcoded beta molecule for each two T cells. Overall study results and limits: Naive T cell percentage showed a strong correlation with TCR beta diversity.

PCR was performed a second time for roughly 7 to 12 cycles using a sample-barcoded 5' primer and a J-beta primer mix. A template-switch adaptor that had 12 random nucleotides put a tag on each cDNA molecule. TCRdb called the 5' RACE reads again in MiXCR, with one record for every CDR3 protein. This sample has approximately 850,000 distinct CDR3 sequences, with 58% found just once. Trimming took 6 bases from V and 2 from J, leaving 14 bases between them. CDR3 size: 13 residues. Germline V gene data show CDR1 as GTSNPN and CDR2 as SVGIG (reference sequence). The TCR originated in a man aged 25-40 years in good health. The genes are TRBV30 and TRBJ2-7, with D possibly being TRBD2 (5 bases). Sequencing input: blood. This CDR3 is CACRPGGAYEQYF. The CDR3 bases are TGTGCCTGCCGCCCCGGAGGCGCCTACGAGCAGTACTTC.